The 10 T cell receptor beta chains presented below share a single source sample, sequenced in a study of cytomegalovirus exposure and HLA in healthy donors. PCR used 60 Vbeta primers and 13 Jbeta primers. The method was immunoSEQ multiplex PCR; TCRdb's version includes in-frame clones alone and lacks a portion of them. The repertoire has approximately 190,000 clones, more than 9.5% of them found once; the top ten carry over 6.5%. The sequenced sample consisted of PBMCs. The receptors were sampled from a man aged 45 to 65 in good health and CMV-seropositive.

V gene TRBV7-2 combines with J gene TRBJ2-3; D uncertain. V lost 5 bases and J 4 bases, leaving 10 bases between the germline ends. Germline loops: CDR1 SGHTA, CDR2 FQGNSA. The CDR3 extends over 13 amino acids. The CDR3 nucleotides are TGTGCCAGCAGCGAGCCAGGCGCAGATACGCAGTATTTT. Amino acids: CASSEPGADTQYF.

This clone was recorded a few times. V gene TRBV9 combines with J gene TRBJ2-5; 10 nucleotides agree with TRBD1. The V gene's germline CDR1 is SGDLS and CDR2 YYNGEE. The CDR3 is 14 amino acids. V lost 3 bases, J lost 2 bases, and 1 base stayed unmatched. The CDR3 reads CASSEGQGQETQYF. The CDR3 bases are TGTGCCAGCAGCGAGGGACAGGGGCAAGAGACCCAGTACTTC. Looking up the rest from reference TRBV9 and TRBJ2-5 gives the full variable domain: DSGVTQTPKHLITATGQRVTLRCSPRSGDLSVYWYQQSLDQGLQFLIQYYNGEERAKGNILERFSAQQFPDLHSELNLSSLELGDSALYFCASSEGQGQETQYFGPGTRLLVL.

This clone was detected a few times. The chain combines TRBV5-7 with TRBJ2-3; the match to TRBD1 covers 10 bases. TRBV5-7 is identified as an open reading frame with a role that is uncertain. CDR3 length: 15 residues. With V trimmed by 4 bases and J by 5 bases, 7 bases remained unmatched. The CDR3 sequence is CASSGTGVARDTQYF. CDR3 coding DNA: TGTGCCAGCAGCGGGACAGGGGTGGCGAGAGATACGCAGTATTTT.

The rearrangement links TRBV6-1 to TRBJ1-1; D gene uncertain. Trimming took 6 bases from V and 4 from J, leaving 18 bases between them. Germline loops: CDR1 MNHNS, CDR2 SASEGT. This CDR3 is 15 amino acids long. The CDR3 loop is CASSHPPGGSTEAFF. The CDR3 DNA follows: TGTGCCAGCAGCCACCCCCCGGGAGGGAGCACTGAAGCTTTCTTT.

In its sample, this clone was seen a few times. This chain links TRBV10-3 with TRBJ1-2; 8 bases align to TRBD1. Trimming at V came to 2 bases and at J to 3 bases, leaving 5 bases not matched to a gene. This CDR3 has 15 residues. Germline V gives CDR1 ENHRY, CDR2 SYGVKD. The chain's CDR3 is CAISEPGQGDYGYTF. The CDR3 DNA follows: TGTGCCATCAGTGAGCCCGGACAGGGCGACTATGGCTACACCTTC.

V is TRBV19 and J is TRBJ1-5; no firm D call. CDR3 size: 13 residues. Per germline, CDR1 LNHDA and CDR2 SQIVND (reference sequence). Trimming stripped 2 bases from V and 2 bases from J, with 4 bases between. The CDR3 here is CASSIPGNQPQHF. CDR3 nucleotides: TGTGCCAGTAGTATACCCGGCAATCAGCCCCAGCATTTT.

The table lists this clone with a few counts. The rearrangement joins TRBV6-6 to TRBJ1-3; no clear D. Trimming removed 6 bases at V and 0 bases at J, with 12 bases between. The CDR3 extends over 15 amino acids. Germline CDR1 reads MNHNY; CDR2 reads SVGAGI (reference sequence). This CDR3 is CASSLVRSSGNTIYF. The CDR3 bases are TGTGCCAGCAGCCTGGTGAGGAGCTCTGGAAACACCATATATTTT.

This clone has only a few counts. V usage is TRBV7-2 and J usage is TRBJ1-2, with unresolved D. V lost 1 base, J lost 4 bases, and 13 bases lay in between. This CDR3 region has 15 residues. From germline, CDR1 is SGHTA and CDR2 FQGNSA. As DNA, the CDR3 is TGTGCCAGCAGCTTAGGCGGACTAGGGCCCTATGGCTACACCTTC. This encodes CASSLGGLGPYGYTF.

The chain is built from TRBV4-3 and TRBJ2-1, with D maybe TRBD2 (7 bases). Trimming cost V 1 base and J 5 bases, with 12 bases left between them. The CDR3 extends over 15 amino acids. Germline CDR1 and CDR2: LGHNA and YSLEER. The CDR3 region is CASSQVGGRHNEQFF. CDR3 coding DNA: TGCGCCAGCAGCCAAGTCGGGGGGCGCCACAATGAGCAGTTCTTC.

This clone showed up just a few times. DNA of the CDR3: TGTGCCAGCTCAGAGGGACAGGGCTATGGCTACACCTTC. This encodes CASSEGQGYGYTF. V and J are TRBV18 and TRBJ1-2, with 9 bases lining up with TRBD1. V dropped 5 bases and J dropped 4; count of bases not matched to a gene: 2. Looked up from germline, CDR1 is KGHSH and CDR2 is LQKENI. The CDR3 is 13 amino acids.